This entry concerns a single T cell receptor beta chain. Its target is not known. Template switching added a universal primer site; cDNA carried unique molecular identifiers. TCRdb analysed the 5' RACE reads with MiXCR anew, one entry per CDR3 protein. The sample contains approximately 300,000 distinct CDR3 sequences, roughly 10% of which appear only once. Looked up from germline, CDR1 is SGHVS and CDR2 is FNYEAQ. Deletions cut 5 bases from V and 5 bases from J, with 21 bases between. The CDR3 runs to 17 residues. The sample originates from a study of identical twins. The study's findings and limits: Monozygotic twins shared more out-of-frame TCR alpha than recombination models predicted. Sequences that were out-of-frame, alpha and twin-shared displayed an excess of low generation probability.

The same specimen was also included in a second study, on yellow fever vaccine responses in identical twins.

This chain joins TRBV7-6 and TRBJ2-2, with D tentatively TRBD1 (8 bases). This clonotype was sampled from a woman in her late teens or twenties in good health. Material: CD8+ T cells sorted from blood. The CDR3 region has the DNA TGTGCCAGCAGCCAGTTGACTGACAGGGGAGGGACCGGGGAGCTGTTTTTT. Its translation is CASSQLTDRGGTGELFF.